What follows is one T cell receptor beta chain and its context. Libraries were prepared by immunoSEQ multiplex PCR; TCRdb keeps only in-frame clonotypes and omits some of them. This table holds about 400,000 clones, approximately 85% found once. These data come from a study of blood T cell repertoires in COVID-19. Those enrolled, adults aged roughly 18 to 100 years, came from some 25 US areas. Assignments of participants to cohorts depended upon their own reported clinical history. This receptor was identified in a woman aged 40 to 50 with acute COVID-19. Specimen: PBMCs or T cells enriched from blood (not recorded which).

The CDR3 loop reads CAWSVRTEIYF. CDR3 sequence (DNA): TGTGCCTGGAGTGTTCGGACTGAAATATATTTT. V is TRBV30 and J is TRBJ1-3; no clear D. Germline V gene sequence: CDR1 GTSNPN, CDR2 SVGIG (reference sequence). V lost 0 bases and J 13 bases, leaving 10 bases between the germline ends. CDR3 length equals 11 residues.